The rows below give T cell receptor beta chains drawn from one sample of a study of blood T cell repertoires in COVID-19. Generated by immunoSEQ multiplex PCR, the TCRdb table keeps only in-frame clones and is missing some. Among 100,000 or so clones listed, 84% were seen once. Input material: peripheral blood. The receptors stem from a man aged 70-80 years with active or convalescent COVID-19. The CDR3 runs from the conserved cysteine through the conserved F or W. A D gene is named only where the DNA matches it firmly. Clone size, where shown, is once, few, many, or a class for clones that have expanded.

d_gene | j_gene | v_gene | abundance | CDR3nt | CDR3aa
TRBD1 | TRBJ1-3 | TRBV6-6 | NA | TGTGCCAGCAGTTTCGCCGGGACAGTAAACACCATATATTTT | CASSFAGTVNTIYF
TRBD1 | TRBJ2-7 | TRBV11-2 | NA | TGTGCCAGCAGGCAACAGGGGGCGCGTTACGAGCAGTACTTC | CASRQQGARYEQYF
NA | TRBJ1-1 | TRBV5-4 | many | TGTGCCAGCAGCTCGGAGACAGGACCAATGAACACTGAAGCTTTCTTT | CASSSETGPMNTEAFF
NA | TRBJ2-5 | TRBV7-2 | NA | TGTGCCAGCAGCTTACGAACTAGCAGGGTGGGAGAGACCCAGTACTTC | CASSLRTSRVGETQYF
NA | TRBJ2-5 | TRBV11-2 | NA | TGTGCCAGCAGCCAAGAGGGGGGGGAGACCCAGTACTTC | CASSQEGGETQYF
NA | TRBJ2-7 | TRBV18 | few | TGTGCCAGCTCACCACGGAACTACTACGAGCAGTACTTC | CASSPRNYYEQYF
TRBD1 | TRBJ1-2 | TRBV6-5 | NA | TGTGCCAGCAGTTACCCAGGGACAGGGTTTTACTATGGCTACACCTTC | CASSYPGTGFYYGYTF
NA | TRBJ2-5 | TRBV18 | NA | TGTGCCAGCTCGCGCGAGGAGCAAGAGACCCAGTACTTC | CASSREEQETQYF
NA | TRBJ1-6 | TRBV18 | NA | TGTGCCAGCTCAGCGGGGGGGGATAATTCACCCCTCCACTTT | CASSAGGDNSPLHF
TRBD2 | TRBJ2-5 | TRBV4-1 | NA | TGCGCCAGCAGCCCCCAACTAGCGGGGGAGGGGGAGACCCAGTACTTC | CASSPQLAGEGETQYF
NA | TRBJ1-3 | TRBV7-3 | NA | TGTGCCAGCAGCCCTACGCCGACAGGCACCATATATTTT | CASSPTPTGTIYF
TRBD1 | TRBJ2-2 | TRBV18 | NA | TGTGCCAGCTCACCCGACAGGGTAGAGCTGACCGGGGAGCTGTTTTTT | CASSPDRVELTGELFF
NA | TRBJ1-2 | TRBV18 | few | TGTGCCAGCTCACCAAACTCAGGGCCCTATGGCTACACCTTC | CASSPNSGPYGYTF
TRBD1 | TRBJ2-3 | TRBV7-9 | NA | TGTGCCAGCACCAAGGGACAGACCACAGATACGCAGTATTTT | CASTKGQTTDTQYF
NA | TRBJ1-6 | TRBV27 | NA | TGTGCCAGCAGTACCAGGGGTAGGGATTCACCCCTCCACTTT | CASSTRGRDSPLHF
NA | TRBJ1-3 | TRBV5-1 | NA | TGCGCCAGCAGCCCCGGGGGACCCGGGGGAAACACCATATATTTT | CASSPGGPGGNTIYF
TRBD1 | TRBJ1-2 | TRBV4-2 | NA | TGTGCCAGCAGCCAACCAGGGACAGGGCTAAACTATGGCTACACCTTC | CASSQPGTGLNYGYTF
NA | TRBJ1-1 | TRBV28 | NA | TGTGCCAGCAGTCCCCAGGGGACGGCAAACACTGAAGCTTTCTTT | CASSPQGTANTEAFF
TRBD2 | TRBJ2-1 | TRBV4-2 | NA | TGTGCCAGCAGCCGCGGGACTAGCGGGGGAGACAATGAGCAGTTCTTC | CASSRGTSGGDNEQFF
NA | TRBJ2-5 | TRBV7-2 | NA | TGTGCCAGCAGCGCAGCGGTAACAGGGTTGAAGACCCAGTACTTC | CASSAAVTGLKTQYF
TRBD1 | TRBJ1-5 | TRBV5-1 | few | TGCGCCAGCAGTTATACAGGGGGCAATCAGCCCCAGCATTTT | CASSYTGGNQPQHF
TRBD1 | TRBJ2-3 | TRBV24-1 | NA | TGTGCCACCAGGGACAGGGGGTCCACAGATACGCAGTATTTT | CATRDRGSTDTQYF
TRBD2 | TRBJ2-2 | TRBV5-1 | NA | TGCGCCAGCAGCAAAATAGCGGGGGCGGTAACCGGGGAGCTGTTTTTT | CASSKIAGAVTGELFF
TRBD1 | TRBJ1-5 | TRBV7-8 | many | TGTGCCAGCAGCCCGACAGGGGGCGATCAGCCCCAGCATTTT | CASSPTGGDQPQHF
NA | TRBJ1-2 | TRBV14 | NA | TGTGCCAGCAGCCGATACAGGGACGTCGGCTACACCTTC | CASSRYRDVGYTF
TRBD2 | TRBJ2-2 | TRBV5-1 | NA | TGCGCCAGCAGCTCGACCGGGACTAGCAACACCGGGGAGCTGTTTTTT | CASSSTGTSNTGELFF